Here is one TCR beta chain with its context. Individuals aged roughly 18 to 95 years were recruited from roughly 22 US areas. Assignment of participants to cohorts was predicated upon participant-reported clinical history. Clones were read by immunoSEQ multiplex PCR, and TCRdb kept only the in-frame ones, dropping some. The table lists 250,000 or so clones, approximately 84% of them singletons. This sample is part of a study of blood T cell repertoires in COVID-19. V gave up 1 base and J gave up 2 bases; unmatched junction bases: 5. In germline, CDR1 is KGHSH, CDR2 LQKENI. The CDR3 has 15 residues. The specimen was PBMCs or T cells enriched from blood (not recorded which). This TCR derives from a man aged 50-59 years who had recovered from COVID-19. The chain uses TRBV18 and TRBJ2-7; 7 bases agree with TRBD1. The CDR3 sequence is CASSPRTGKAYEQYF. CDR3 DNA: TGTGCCAGCTCACCACGGACAGGTAAAGCCTACGAGCAGTACTTC.